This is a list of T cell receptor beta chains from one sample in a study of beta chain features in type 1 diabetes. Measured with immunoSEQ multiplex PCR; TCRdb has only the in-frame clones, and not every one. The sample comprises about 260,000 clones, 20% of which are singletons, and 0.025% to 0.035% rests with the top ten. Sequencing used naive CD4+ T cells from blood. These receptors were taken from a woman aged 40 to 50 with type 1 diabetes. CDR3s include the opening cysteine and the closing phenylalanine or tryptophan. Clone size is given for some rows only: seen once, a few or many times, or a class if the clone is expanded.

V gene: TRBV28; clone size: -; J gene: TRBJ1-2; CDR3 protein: CASLNPARSYGYTF
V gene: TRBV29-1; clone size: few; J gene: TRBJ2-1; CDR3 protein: CSATGESSYNEQFF
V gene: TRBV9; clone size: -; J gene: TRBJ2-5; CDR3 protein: CASSERDRGKETQYF
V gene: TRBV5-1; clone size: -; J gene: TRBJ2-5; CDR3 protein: CASSSGTLGETQYF
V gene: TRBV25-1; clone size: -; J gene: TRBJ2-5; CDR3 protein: CASSESGGSIKTQYF
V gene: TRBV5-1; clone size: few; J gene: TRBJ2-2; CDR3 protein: CASSLPSESGELFF
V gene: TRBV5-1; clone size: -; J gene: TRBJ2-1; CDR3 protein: CASSPGGSSYNEQFF
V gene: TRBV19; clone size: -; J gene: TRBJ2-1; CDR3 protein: CASHQGSEQFF
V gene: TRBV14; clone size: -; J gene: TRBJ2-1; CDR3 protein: CASSQVSVDNEQFF
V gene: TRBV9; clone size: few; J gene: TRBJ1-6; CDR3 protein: CASSVGGGNSSPLHF
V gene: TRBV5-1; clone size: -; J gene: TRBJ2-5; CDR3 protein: CASSLPQGPETQYF
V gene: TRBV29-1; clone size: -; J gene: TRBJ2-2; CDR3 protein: CSVLLPTSGSSGELFF
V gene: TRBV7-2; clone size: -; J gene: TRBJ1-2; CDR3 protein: CASSLAGTGLSYGYTF
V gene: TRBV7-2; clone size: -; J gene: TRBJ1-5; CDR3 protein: CASSPGQGGQPQHF
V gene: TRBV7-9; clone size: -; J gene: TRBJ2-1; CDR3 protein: CASSPTSNEQFF
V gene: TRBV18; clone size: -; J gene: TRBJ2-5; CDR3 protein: CASSPMLSAQETQYF
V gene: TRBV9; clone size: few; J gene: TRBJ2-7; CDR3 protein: CASSAWQGGEQYF
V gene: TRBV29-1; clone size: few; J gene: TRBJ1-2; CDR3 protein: CSAMPDLNSYGYTF
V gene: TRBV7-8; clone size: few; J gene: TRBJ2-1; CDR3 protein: CASSLEGPNEQFF
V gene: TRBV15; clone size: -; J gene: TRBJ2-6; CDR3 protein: CATSRDGGVSGANVLTF
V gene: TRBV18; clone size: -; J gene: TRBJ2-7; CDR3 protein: CASSPPGADEQYF
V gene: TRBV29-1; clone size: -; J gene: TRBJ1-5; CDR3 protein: CSVRTDSNQPQHF
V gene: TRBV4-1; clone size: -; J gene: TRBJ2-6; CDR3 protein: CASRLSGANVLTF
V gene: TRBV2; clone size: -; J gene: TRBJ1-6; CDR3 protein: CASSEALQGTALHF
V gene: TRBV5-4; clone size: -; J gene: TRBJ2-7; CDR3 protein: CASTSGTASSYEQYF
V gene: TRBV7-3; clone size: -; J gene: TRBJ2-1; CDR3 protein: CASSLLGGGSFNEQFF
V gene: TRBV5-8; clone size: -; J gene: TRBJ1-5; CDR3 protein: CASSSRGWLGQPQHF
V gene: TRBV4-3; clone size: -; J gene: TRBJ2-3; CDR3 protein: CASSQDPTSGSTDTQYF
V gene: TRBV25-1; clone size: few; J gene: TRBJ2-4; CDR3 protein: CASSEYDIQYF
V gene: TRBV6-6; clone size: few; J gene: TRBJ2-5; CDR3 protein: CASSPQTGGETQYF
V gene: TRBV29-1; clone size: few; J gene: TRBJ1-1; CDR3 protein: CSVVRGLGTEAFF
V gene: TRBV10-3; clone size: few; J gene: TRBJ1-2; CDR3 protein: CAISEPGDIYGYTF
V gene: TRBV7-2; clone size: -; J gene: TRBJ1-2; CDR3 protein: CASSLDYLAGYGYTF
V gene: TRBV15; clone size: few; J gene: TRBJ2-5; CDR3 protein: CATSRDPGGGEETQYF
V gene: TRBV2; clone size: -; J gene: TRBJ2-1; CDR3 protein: CASSEVWITGVIDEQFF
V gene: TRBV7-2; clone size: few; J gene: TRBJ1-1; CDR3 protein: CASSLRQMMNTEAFF
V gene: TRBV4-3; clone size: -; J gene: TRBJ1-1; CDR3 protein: CASSQDAENTEAFF
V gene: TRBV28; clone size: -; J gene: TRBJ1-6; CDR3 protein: CASRRYRGRGEGDSPLHF
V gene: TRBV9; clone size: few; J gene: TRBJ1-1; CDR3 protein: CASSPLDRVTEAFF
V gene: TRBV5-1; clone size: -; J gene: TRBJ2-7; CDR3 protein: CASRPRELSSYEQYF
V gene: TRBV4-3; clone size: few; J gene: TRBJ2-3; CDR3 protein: CASSYNWGGAGDTQYF
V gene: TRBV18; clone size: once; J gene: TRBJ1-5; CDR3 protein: CASSQGQGNQPQHF
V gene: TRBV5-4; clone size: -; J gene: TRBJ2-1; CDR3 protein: CASSLTGGYNEQFF
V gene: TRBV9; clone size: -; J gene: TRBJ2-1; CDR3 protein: CASSVAASGYNEQFF
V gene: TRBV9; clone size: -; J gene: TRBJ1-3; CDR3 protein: CASSLGHLSGNTIYF
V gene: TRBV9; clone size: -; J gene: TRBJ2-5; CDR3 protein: CASSVLAGETQYF
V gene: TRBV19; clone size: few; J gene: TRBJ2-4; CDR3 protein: CASSLPLNIQYF
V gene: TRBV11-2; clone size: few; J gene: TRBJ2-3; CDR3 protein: CASSLGAGVTDTQYF